The clone carrying this TCR beta chain has just one count. The CDR3 runs 14 residues. Trimming took 3 bases from V and 2 from J, leaving 11 bases between them. Germline values: CDR1 LNHDA, CDR2 SQIVND (reference sequence). The data are from a study of shared T cell receptors in the human thymus. Generated by immunoSEQ multiplex PCR, the TCRdb table keeps only in-frame clones and is missing some. This table holds 700,000 or so clones, approximately 83% found once. The same sample was also used in a study of human thymus T cells. That study reports: Having corrective surgery for congenital heart defects, healthy Finnish infants were the ones who donated. The study used thymus tissue resected during corrective heart surgery. Thymic and blood repertoires seemed to favor certain V and J genes. Overlap was high between thymic repertoires from unrelated individuals, as reported in related research.

The J gene is TRBJ2-7, the V gene TRBV19; D remains ambiguous. The sample was thymocytes. The origin of this receptor is a girl under two years old with a congenital heart defect. The chain's CDR3 is CASSISSVTYEQYF. The CDR3 DNA follows: TGTGCCAGTAGTATCTCGAGCGTTACCTACGAGCAGTACTTC.